One sample yielded the 22 T cell receptor beta chains listed below, sequenced in a study of OX40 agonist ivuxolimab in advanced cancers. Produced via immunoSEQ multiplex PCR; TCRdb's table is partial and in-frame only. The sample holds about 73,000 clones; approximately 86% are singletons and the top ten take roughly 0.64%. This specimen consisted of CD4+ or CD8+ T cells sorted from blood, obtained in a trial of the OX40 agonist ivuxolimab. These receptors originate from an adult with an advanced solid tumor such as melanoma, head and neck, liver or kidney cancer.

This clone was detected only a few times. The chain couples TRBV7-2 to TRBJ2-1; 14 bases agree with TRBD2. Germline CDR1 reads SGHTA; CDR2 reads FQGNSA. The V gene end was trimmed by 5 bases and the J gene end by 7 bases; junction bases not matched to a gene: 4. The CDR3 runs 15 residues. The CDR3 sequence is CASSPGLAGGNEQFF. The DNA of the CDR3 is TGTGCCAGCAGCCCCGGACTAGCGGGGGGTAATGAGCAGTTCTTC.

This rearrangement joins TRBV14 to TRBJ2-7; either TRBD1 or TRBD2 may supply D (5 bases each). Trimming left V 6 bases short and J 7 bases short, with 16 bases between. CDR3 length equals 13 residues. From germline, CDR1 is SGHDN and CDR2 FVKESK. The CDR3 nucleotides are TGTGCCAGCAGTACCGGGACGACCGGGGAGCAGTACTTC. Encoded protein: CASSTGTTGEQYF.

The rearrangement joins TRBV10-3 to TRBJ1-1; TRBD1 agrees at 12 bases. Germline V lookup: CDR1 ENHRY, CDR2 SYGVKD. The CDR3 spans 13 residues. Unmatched junction bases numbered 4, after V lost 7 bases and J lost 7 bases. CDR3 in DNA: TGTGCCATCATGGGACAGGGGGCCGGTGAAGCTTTCTTT. Its translation: CAIMGQGAGEAFF.

The CDR3 protein is CASSLVSTGMAKNIQYF. The CDR3 DNA reads as TGTGCCAGCAGCTTAGTTTCGACAGGGATGGCCAAAAACATTCAGTACTTC. The rearrangement links TRBV7-8 to TRBJ2-4, with 7 bases fitting TRBD1. The CDR3 covers 17 residues. Trimming took 1 base from V and 1 from J; bases not matched to a gene: 7. Germline lookup yields CDR1 SGHVS and CDR2 FQNEAQ.

This clone was found once. The chain combines TRBV19 with TRBJ1-2; 7 nucleotides agree with TRBD1. V was clipped by 5 bases and J by 10 bases; unmatched bases: 10. The CDR3 contains 13 residues. Looked up from germline, CDR1 is LNHDA and CDR2 is SQIVND (reference sequence). In nucleotides, the CDR3 is TGTGCCAGTAGTCTCACAGGGGAGGCTGACTACACCTTC. It yields the protein CASSLTGEADYTF.

The chain employs TRBV28 and TRBJ1-6, with D perhaps TRBD1 (5 bases). The CDR3 contains 15 residues. V was cut by 3 bases and J by 13 bases, with 19 bases left in between. From germline, CDR1 is MDHEN and CDR2 SYDVKM. This CDR3 is CASSLRDPELLPLHF. The DNA of the CDR3 is TGTGCCAGCAGTTTGAGGGACCCTGAGTTGTTGCCCCTCCACTTT.

This CDR3 reads CASSLPGPGRTQHF. The CDR3 coding sequence is TGTGCCAGCAGTTTACCGGGGCCGGGAAGGACCCAGCATTTT. This chain joins TRBV28 and TRBJ1-5; a weak D match, TRBD1 (5 bases). Germline V lookup: CDR1 MDHEN, CDR2 SYDVKM. This CDR3 spans 14 amino acids. The germline V and J ends were trimmed by 2 bases and 11 bases, with 16 bases remaining between them.

This clone showed up just once. The chain uses TRBV7-2 and TRBJ1-2; D gene ambiguous. Germline V lookup: CDR1 SGHTA, CDR2 FQGNSA. The CDR3 extends over 14 amino acids. Trimming pared 2 bases from V and 8 bases from J, leaving 15 bases between. The CDR3 spells CASSLLRSEGGYTF. DNA for the CDR3: TGTGCCAGCAGCTTACTACGCTCGGAGGGAGGCTACACCTTC.

The chain joins TRBV6-1 to TRBJ2-1; possibly TRBD1 or TRBD2 for D (5 bases each). The germline CDR1 and CDR2 sequences are MNHNS and SASEGT. The V and J ends lost 6 bases and 6 bases respectively, with 18 bases between them. There are 15 residues in the CDR3. CDR3 in amino acids: CASSPGTSPGNEQFF. In nucleotides, the CDR3 is TGTGCCAGCAGCCCGGGGACCTCGCCGGGCAATGAGCAGTTCTTC.

V is TRBV5-6 and J is TRBJ2-5; 7 nucleotides match TRBD2. The V segment lost 3 bases and the J segment 2 bases; nucleotides outside the gene matches: 4. Germline values: CDR1 SGHDT, CDR2 YYEEEE. The CDR3 is 14 residues long. This CDR3 is CASSSGLLQETQYF. CDR3 DNA: TGTGCCAGCAGCTCGGGACTACTACAAGAGACCCAGTACTTC.

This sequence joins TRBV6-4 and TRBJ1-3; D perhaps matches TRBD1 (6 bases). This CDR3 has 16 amino acids. Germline CDR1 MRHNA, CDR2 SNTAGT. V was trimmed by 2 bases and J by 1 base, leaving 12 bases between them. CDR3 amino acids: CASSDHKTGSGNTIYF. The CDR3 DNA reads as TGTGCCAGCAGTGACCATAAAACAGGGTCTGGAAACACCATATATTTT.

The chain recombines TRBV13 with TRBJ1-2; D may be TRBD1 (5 bases). V gave up 5 bases and J gave up 0 bases, with 13 bases separating them. There are 15 residues in the CDR3. CDR1 PRHDT and CDR2 FYEKMQ come from the germline V gene (reference sequence). CDR3 in amino acids: CASSASGTANYGYTF. DNA of the CDR3: TGTGCCAGCAGCGCATCCGGGACGGCTAACTATGGCTACACCTTC. Using reference TRBV13 and TRBJ1-2 for the parts outside the CDR3, the full variable domain is AAGVIQSPRHLIKEKRETATLKCYPIPRHDTVYWYQQGPGQDPQFLISFYEKMQSDKGSIPDRFSAQQFSDYHSELNMSSLELGDSALYFCASSASGTANYGYTFGSGTRLTVV.

The chain has TRBV7-9 and TRBJ2-3, with TRBD2 matching over 9 bases. Germline CDR1 is SEHNR and CDR2 is FQNEAQ (reference sequence). The V segment lost 5 bases and the J segment 0 bases; nucleotides outside the gene matches: 6. This CDR3 comprises 16 residues. Here the CDR3 reads CASSLGSGRSTDTQYF. Here the CDR3 DNA reads TGTGCCAGCAGCCTAGGGAGCGGGAGGAGCACAGATACGCAGTATTTT.

This chain connects TRBV27 to TRBJ2-7; no reliable D call. Trimming shortened V by 5 bases and J by 3 bases, and 11 bases separated the two germline ends. The germline CDR1 and CDR2 sequences are MNHEY and SMNVEV (reference sequence). CDR3 length: 13 amino acids. In DNA form, the CDR3 reads TGTGCCAGCAGTCCCCCTACTGACTACGAGCAGTACTTC. It is translated as CASSPPTDYEQYF.

The genes are TRBV7-2 and TRBJ2-7; 8 bases agree with TRBD1. Per germline, CDR1 SGHTA and CDR2 FQGNSA. The trim removed 1 base at V and 7 bases at J, leaving 12 bases unmatched. This CDR3 region has 16 residues. The DNA of the CDR3 is TGTGCCAGCAGCTTAGTAACCGGACAGGGAGTGAGAGAGCAGTACTTC. Translation: CASSLVTGQGVREQYF.

V gene TRBV5-1 combines with J gene TRBJ2-2; no reliable D call. The CDR3 extends over 15 amino acids. Germline V gives CDR1 SGHRS, CDR2 YFSETQ. V gave up 0 bases and J gave up 0 bases, with 6 bases separating them. The CDR3 loop reads CASSLVGANTGELFF. The CDR3 region has the DNA TGCGCCAGCAGCTTGGTAGGCGCGAACACCGGGGAGCTGTTTTTT.

The V call is TRBV6-6, the J call TRBJ1-5; 8 nucleotides line up with TRBD1. This CDR3 has 14 residues. V was pared by 4 bases and J by 8 bases, with 7 bases of the junction left unmatched. Germline V gives CDR1 MNHNY, CDR2 SVGAGI (reference sequence). The CDR3 loop reads CASSFPGGTEPQHF. The CDR3 coding sequence is TGTGCCAGCAGTTTTCCAGGGGGCACGGAGCCCCAGCATTTT.

This sequence joins TRBV6-1 and TRBJ2-7; the D gene is possibly TRBD2 (5 bases). The CDR3 covers 12 residues. Germline CDR1 and CDR2: MNHNS and SASEGT. The ends were cut back, 2 bases at V and 4 bases at J, with 6 bases in the middle. The CDR3 nucleotides are TGTGCCAGCAGTGAACGGGGATACGAGCAGTACTTC. Translation gives CASSERGYEQYF.

This chain uses TRBV29-1 with TRBJ2-3, with TRBD2 as a possible D gene (6 bases). Germline V gene sequence: CDR1 SQVTM, CDR2 ANQGSEA. Between the trimmed V and J ends, which lost 4 bases and 1 base, there was a span of 9 bases. The CDR3 spans 13 residues. The CDR3 loop is CSVAGGGTDTQYF. The CDR3 DNA reads TGCAGCGTTGCGGGCGGGGGCACAGATACGCAGTATTTT.

The V and J genes are TRBV6-5 and TRBJ2-1, with D uncertain. Trimming removed 2 bases from V and 10 bases from J, with 12 bases in between. Germline V gene data show CDR1 as MNHEY and CDR2 as SVGAGI. This CDR3 has 13 amino acids. CDR3 coding DNA: TGTGCCAGCAGTTACCCAAACGCGAAGGAGCAGTTCTTC. This sequence encodes CASSYPNAKEQFF.

V gene TRBV5-1 combines with J gene TRBJ2-7; TRBD2 is a possible D gene (5 bases). The V end lost 4 bases, the J end lost 6 bases, and 14 bases lay between the germline ends. The germline CDR1 and CDR2 sequences are SGHRS and YFSETQ. The CDR3 runs 13 residues. This chain's CDR3 is CASSAGSGGEQYF. CDR3 nucleotides: TGCGCCAGCAGCGCCGGAAGCGGTGGCGAGCAGTACTTC.

This sequence joins TRBV5-1 and TRBJ1-2; 10 positions match TRBD1. V lost 0 bases and J lost 7; bases outside the gene matches: 3. CDR1 SGHRS and CDR2 YFSETQ come from the germline V gene. This CDR3 contains 14 residues. The CDR3 DNA sequence: TGCGCCAGCAGCTTGGGACAGGGGGCTCGTGGCTACACCTTC. Its protein product is CASSLGQGARGYTF.